The rows below give T cell receptor beta chains drawn from one sample of a study of blood T cell repertoires in COVID-19. Sequencing used immunoSEQ multiplex PCR; TCRdb keeps in-frame clones, though not all of them. The sample lists approximately 91,000 clones, around 75% occurring once. The specimen sequenced was peripheral blood. The receptors were sampled from a man aged 70-80 years with acute or convalescent COVID-19. Each CDR3 is given with its conserved first and last residue. A D gene is named only where the DNA matches it firmly. Clone sizes are given selectively: once, few, many, or a class where the clone is expanded.

j_call,d_call,clone_size,v_call,cdr3_nt,cdr3_aa
TRBJ2-2,TRBD2,NA,TRBV28,TGTGCCAGCAGTTTCCTGGGACTAGCGGGAACCGGGGAGCTGTTTTTT,CASSFLGLAGTGELFF
TRBJ1-2,TRBD1,NA,TRBV5-1,TGCGCCAGCAGCCCGACAGGGGGCTATGGCTACACCTTC,CASSPTGGYGYTF
TRBJ2-1,NA,NA,TRBV27,TGTGCCAGCAGTTCCAATTACAATGAGCAGTTCTTC,CASSSNYNEQFF
TRBJ2-1,NA,NA,TRBV27,TGTGCCAGCAGGGCTCATTCTTCCTACAATGAGCAGTTCTTC,CASRAHSSYNEQFF
TRBJ1-1,TRBD1,NA,TRBV29-1,TGCAGCGCCCGGGACAGGGGAATGAACACTGAAGCTTTCTTT,CSARDRGMNTEAFF
TRBJ2-7,TRBD2,NA,TRBV5-1,TGCGCCAGCAGCTTGGGGACTAGCGGAGGAATTTTCGAGCAGTACTTC,CASSLGTSGGIFEQYF
TRBJ1-1,NA,few,TRBV27,TGTGCCAGCAGGGCTTTGTACACTGAAGCTTTCTTT,CASRALYTEAFF
TRBJ1-4,NA,NA,TRBV2,TGTGCCAGCAGCGTCAGACGGAGAAATGAAAAACTGTTTTTT,CASSVRRRNEKLFF
TRBJ2-1,NA,NA,TRBV27,TGTGCCAGCAGTGCAGGGTGGGACTCCTACAATGAGCAGTTCTTC,CASSAGWDSYNEQFF
TRBJ2-7,TRBD2,NA,TRBV6-5,TGTGCCAGCAGACGGGACTATTCCTACGAGCAGTACTTC,CASRRDYSYEQYF
TRBJ2-1,TRBD2,NA,TRBV18,TGTGCCAGCTCACCGCAAATACCGGGACTAGCGGGAGGCACCTACAATGAGCAGTTCTTC,CASSPQIPGLAGGTYNEQFF
TRBJ2-2,NA,NA,TRBV4-3,TGCGCCAGCAGCCAAGAGCCCCTAACAGGCCCCGGGGAGCTGTTTTTT,CASSQEPLTGPGELFF
TRBJ1-2,TRBD1,NA,TRBV4-1,TGCGCCAGCAGCCAAGCGGGGGTCAGGGGGTATGGCTACACCTTC,CASSQAGVRGYGYTF
TRBJ1-1,NA,NA,TRBV5-4,TGTGCCAGCAGCTTAAGGACAGTACCTGACGAAGCTTTCTTT,CASSLRTVPDEAFF
TRBJ2-7,TRBD1,NA,TRBV7-8,TGTGCCAGCAGCCGAGGGACAGCCTCCTACGAGCAGTACTTC,CASSRGTASYEQYF
TRBJ2-7,NA,many,TRBV6-2/TRBV6-3,TGTGCCAGCAGCCCGGGACTGGAGTTCTACGAGCAGTACTTC,CASSPGLEFYEQYF
TRBJ2-1,NA,NA,TRBV6-2/TRBV6-3,TGTGCCAGCAGTTCTTCCGACAATGAGCAGTTCTTC,CASSSSDNEQFF
TRBJ1-1,NA,few,TRBV7-3,TGTGCCAGCAGCTTCGCGGTGCGGGAAGCTTTCTTT,CASSFAVREAFF
TRBJ2-7,TRBD1,NA,TRBV5-1,TGCGCCAGCCACAACCGGGACAGGGACTACGAGCAGTACTTC,CASHNRDRDYEQYF
TRBJ2-7,NA,NA,TRBV12-3/TRBV12-4,TGTGCCAGCAGTCTTCGGAGTTGGGAGCAGTACTTC,CASSLRSWEQYF
TRBJ1-1,NA,NA,TRBV10-3,TGTGCCATCAGTTACGGGGGAGGGAACACTGAAGCTTTCTTT,CAISYGGGNTEAFF
TRBJ2-3,TRBD2,few,TRBV5-1,TGCGCCAGCAGCTACCCCCCTGCGGGAGGCGGCACAGATACGCAGTATTTT,CASSYPPAGGGTDTQYF
TRBJ1-1,NA,NA,TRBV19,TGTGCCAGTAGTATAGGGGCAGACACTGAAGCTTTCTTT,CASSIGADTEAFF
TRBJ2-4,NA,few,TRBV11-2,TGTGCCAGCAGCTTAGCCGGGGACATTCAGTACTTC,CASSLAGDIQYF
TRBJ2-5,TRBD2,NA,TRBV7-2,TGTGCCAGCAGCTTAGGTTCGACTAGCGGGATAGACCAAGAGACCCAGTACTTC,CASSLGSTSGIDQETQYF
TRBJ1-3,NA,few,TRBV29-1,TGCAGCGTTGCACAGGGTGGAAACACCATATATTTT,CSVAQGGNTIYF
TRBJ2-5,TRBD1,few,TRBV7-2,TGTGCCAGCAGCCCGGACAGGGTAACAGAGACCCAGTACTTC,CASSPDRVTETQYF
TRBJ2-7,NA,NA,TRBV11-2,TGTGCCAGCAGCTTAGCGGCTAGCAGGTCGGGTCGCGAGCAGTACTTC,CASSLAASRSGREQYF
TRBJ1-6,TRBD1,NA,TRBV2,TGTGCCAGCCGACAGGGCTCCTATAATTCACCCCTCCACTTT,CASRQGSYNSPLHF
TRBJ2-7,TRBD2,once,TRBV5-1,TGCGCCAGCAGTGGGGGGGAGGCCTACGAGCAGTACTTC,CASSGGEAYEQYF
TRBJ1-6,NA,NA,TRBV7-2,TGTGCCAGCAGCTTGGGTCCCCCCCGGACAGCAAATAATTCACCCCTCCACTTT,CASSLGPPRTANNSPLHF
TRBJ2-7,TRBD2,NA,TRBV18,TGTGCCAGCTCACCAGCGGGGGTGGGCTCCTACGAGCAGTACTTC,CASSPAGVGSYEQYF
TRBJ2-7,TRBD1,NA,TRBV5-1,TGCGCCAGCAGCTTGGGCACCGGGACAGGGGTCCCTAGCTCCTACGAGCAGTACTTC,CASSLGTGTGVPSSYEQYF
TRBJ2-1,TRBD2,NA,TRBV28,TGTGCCAGCGTGATAGCGGGAGGTCCGTCCTACAATGAGCAGTTCTTC,CASVIAGGPSYNEQFF
TRBJ1-2,NA,NA,TRBV28,TGTGCCAGCAGTCAGATGAACTATGGCTACACCTTC,CASSQMNYGYTF
TRBJ2-7,TRBD2,few,TRBV5-1,TGCGCCAGCAATGCTGGCGGGAGTGGGTCCTACGAGCAGTACTTC,CASNAGGSGSYEQYF
TRBJ1-1,NA,once,TRBV15,TGTGCCACCAGCATACAGGTAGACACTGAAGCTTTCTTT,CATSIQVDTEAFF
TRBJ2-3,TRBD2,NA,TRBV7-3,TGTGCCAGCAGCCCCTCAGGAAGTAGCGGGAGCGTTGGAGATACGCAGTATTTT,CASSPSGSSGSVGDTQYF
TRBJ2-2,NA,NA,TRBV23-1,TGCGCCAGCAGTCACGCGTGGGGCGATGGCACCGGGGAGCTGTTTTTT,CASSHAWGDGTGELFF
TRBJ2-7,NA,NA,TRBV3-1/TRBV3-2,TGTGCCAGCAGCCAAACTCGCAGGGGCCACATCAACTACGAGCAGTACTTC,CASSQTRRGHINYEQYF
TRBJ1-1,TRBD1,NA,TRBV7-2,TGTGCCAGCAGCCCACGACAGGGGCTGAACACTGAAGCTTTCTTT,CASSPRQGLNTEAFF
TRBJ1-2,TRBD1,few,TRBV27,TGTGCCAGCAGTGGGACAGCCAGAGCTAACTATGGCTACACCTTC,CASSGTARANYGYTF
TRBJ2-3,NA,few,TRBV29-1,TGCAGATTCGAGGGACTTTATTTTTCCACAGATACGCAGTATTTT,CRFEGLYFSTDTQYF
TRBJ2-3,TRBD1,NA,TRBV6-2/TRBV6-3,TGTGCCAGCATCCCACAAGGACAGGGGAACAAACCTAGCACAGATACGCAGTATTTT,CASIPQGQGNKPSTDTQYF
TRBJ2-7,TRBD2,NA,TRBV2,TGTGCCAGCAGTAGAAGTGAGCGGGGCTACGAGCAGTACTTC,CASSRSERGYEQYF
TRBJ2-7,NA,NA,TRBV10-3,TGTGCCATCAGTGAATGGGCGGGCGACGAATCGGCCGAGCAGTACTTC,CAISEWAGDESAEQYF
TRBJ2-1,NA,NA,TRBV6-5,TGTGCCAGCAGCCAGGTATTGAATGAGCAGTTCTTC,CASSQVLNEQFF
TRBJ2-7,NA,NA,TRBV2,TGTGCCAGCAGCGAGCTAGCTAGGTCCTACGAGCAGTACTTC,CASSELARSYEQYF
TRBJ2-1,TRBD2,NA,TRBV19,TGTGCCAGTAGTATGACTAGCGGGAGACCTTACAATGAGCAGTTCTTC,CASSMTSGRPYNEQFF
TRBJ1-1,NA,few,TRBV29-1,TGCAGCGTTACTAAGGTAAACACTGAAGCTTTCTTT,CSVTKVNTEAFF
TRBJ1-1,NA,NA,TRBV29-1,TGCAGCGCTCGGGTCGAGGAGAACACTGAAGCTTTCTTT,CSARVEENTEAFF
TRBJ1-1,NA,NA,TRBV13,TGTGCCAGCAGACCTGTCGGGAGAAACACTGAAGCTTTCTTT,CASRPVGRNTEAFF